These T cell receptor beta chains were read from a single sample in a study of T cell changes during pregnancy in multiple sclerosis. Clones were read by immunoSEQ multiplex PCR, and TCRdb kept only the in-frame ones, dropping some. The sample contains 50,000 to 75,000 clones, about 88% of which appear only once. Source: peripheral blood, taken in the first trimester of pregnancy. The receptor set was obtained from a female donor in good health, enrolled as a control in a pregnancy study. Both conserved end residues are trimmed from each CDR3.

>TRBV5-6
ASSSTGRGNQPQH
>TRBV9
ASSEGDSGEKLF
>TRBV28
ASSISGGANEKLF
>TRBV5-1
ASSWSDGENTEAF
>TRBV28
ASGGDGYT
>TRBV29-1
SVTGQLNTEAF
>TRBV29-1
SVEDGLPSSTQY
>TRBV7-9
ASSSLTSGGLYEQY
>TRBV7-2
ASSLVVHEQY
>TRBV27
ASSPFGGIDF
>TRBV5-1
ASSASTGGNQPQH
>TRBV29-1
SAGQGDNEKLF
>TRBV28
ASGPRGMNQPQH
>TRBV20-1
SAIQTEAF
>TRBV28
ASSLSVRQPQH
>TRBV4-2
ASSQDEDRLYQPQH
>TRBV7-2
ASSLGRESYNEQF
>TRBV27
ASSSRAGELF